What follows are 29 T cell receptor beta chains derived from one specimen sequenced in a study of blood T cells in healthy people across ages. Alongside a J-beta primer mix, a sample-barcoded 5' primer served in a second PCR lasting about 6 to 11 cycles. TCRdb re-called the 5' RACE reads with MiXCR, one entry per CDR3 protein. The profile shows approximately 790,000 distinct CDR3 sequences, around 68% of them singletons. Sequenced material: blood. These receptor sequences come from a young man in good health.

In its sample, this clonotype was seen a few times. The V gene is TRBV6-2 or TRBV6-3, the J gene TRBJ1-4; 9 bases line up with TRBD1. Germline CDR1 is MNHEY and CDR2 is SVGEGT. After removal of 4 bases from V and 7 bases from J, the junction contained 4 bases not matched to a gene. This CDR3 is built from 14 residues. CDR3 in DNA: TGTGCCAGCAGTTCTTGGGACAGGGCTGAAAAACTGTTTTTT. This codes for CASSSWDRAEKLFF.

This clonotype was picked up a small number of times. This sequence joins TRBV4-3 and TRBJ2-5, with D possibly being TRBD2 (5 bases). CDR3 length equals 15 residues. Trimming took 0 bases from V and 4 from J, leaving 12 bases between them. The V gene's germline CDR1 is LGHNA and CDR2 YSLEER. CDR3 region: CASSQDFLEAETQYF. The CDR3 DNA reads TGCGCCAGCAGCCAAGATTTCCTGGAGGCAGAGACCCAGTACTTC.

The chain joins TRBV3-1 to TRBJ2-3; the D gene could be TRBD1 or TRBD2 (6 bases each). The CDR3 is made up of 13 amino acids. V gave up 5 bases and J gave up 3 bases, with 9 bases separating them. Per the germline V gene, CDR1 is LGHDT and CDR2 is YNNKEL (reference sequence). The CDR3 region has the DNA TGTGCCAGCAGCAAAGGGGGGACAGATACGCAGTATTTT. This translates into CASSKGGTDTQYF.

This clonotype was seen only once. V gene TRBV6-5 combines with J gene TRBJ2-1; 8 nucleotides line up with TRBD2. V gave up 7 bases and J gave up 12 bases; unmatched junction bases: 17. The CDR3 contains 15 residues. Per the germline V gene, CDR1 is MNHEY and CDR2 is SVGAGI. Here the CDR3 DNA reads TGTGCCAGCACCACCGGGACTAGTTCGGCATTTTCGCAGTTCTTC. It is translated as CASTTGTSSAFSQFF.

Only one count was recorded for this clonotype. V gene TRBV7-9 combines with J gene TRBJ2-7; D is undetermined. The CDR3 runs to 14 residues. Trimming took off 4 bases at V and 2 bases at J, with 12 bases between the two ends. CDR1 is SEHNR, CDR2 FQNEAQ, per germline (reference sequence). This CDR3 is CASSWEPVTYEQYF. The CDR3 DNA follows: TGTGCCAGCAGCTGGGAACCGGTAACCTACGAGCAGTACTTC.

The gene calls are TRBV9 and TRBJ1-1; D call uncertain. Trimming left V 6 bases short and J 4 bases short, with 7 bases between. The CDR3 spans 11 residues. Germline V gene lookup returns CDR1 SGDLS and CDR2 YYNGEE. The CDR3 region is CASTDGTEAFF. CDR3 DNA: TGTGCCAGCACAGACGGCACTGAAGCTTTCTTT.

The sample holds a few counts of this clonotype. The V and J genes are TRBV20-1 and TRBJ2-1; possibly TRBD1 or TRBD2 for D (5 bases each). Trimming left V 0 bases short and J 6 bases short, with 12 bases between. This CDR3 spans 14 amino acids. Germline CDR1 and CDR2: DFQATT and SNEGSKA (reference sequence). DNA for the CDR3: TGCAGTGCTAGAGACTATAGGGACGGCAATGAGCAGTTCTTC. This translates into CSARDYRDGNEQFF.

The J gene is TRBJ1-6, the V gene TRBV27, with TRBD1 identical over 8 bases. This CDR3 is 18 amino acids long. Looked up from germline, CDR1 is MNHEY and CDR2 is SMNVEV (reference sequence). Losses at the gene ends were 5 bases for V and 3 bases for J; bases not matched to a gene: 12. CDR3 nucleotide sequence: TGTGCCAGCAGTCCTGGGACAGGATCGAGCTTCTATAATTCACCCCTCCACTTT. It encodes CASSPGTGSSFYNSPLHF.

In regard to this clonotype: A read error may account for a junction end that differs from germline. The CDR3 DNA is TGTGCCAGCAGCGTAAGACAGGGGAGTGCCGATGGCTGCACCTTC. Residues: CASSVRQGSADGCTF. The chain carries TRBV7-2 and TRBJ1-2; 8 bases line up with TRBD1. Germline V gene lookup returns CDR1 SGHTA and CDR2 FQGNSA. This CDR3 region has 15 residues.

The rearrangement joins TRBV20-1 to TRBJ2-7; D is possibly TRBD1 (6 bases). V lost 5 bases to trimming and J lost 1 base, with 12 bases between them. This CDR3 comprises 13 residues. Germline V CDR1 and CDR2: DFQATT, SNEGSKA (reference sequence). CDR3 bases: TGCAGTGCTGATCTACAGGGATCCTACGAGCAGTACTTC. This sequence encodes CSADLQGSYEQYF.

The V call is TRBV12-3 or TRBV12-4, the J call TRBJ2-5, with TRBD1 matching 9 bases. Near its end, the DNA agrees better with TRBJ2-7, so the J call may be wrong. The CDR3 totals 14 residues. The DNA of the CDR3 is TGTGCCAGCATGGGGGGGACAGGGAGATACGAGCAGTACTTC. Its protein is CASMGGTGRYEQYF.

About this clonotype: One end of the junction does not line up with germline, which may come from a read error. This sequence joins TRBV12-3 or TRBV12-4 and TRBJ1-2; 10 bases fit TRBD1. The CDR3 length is 13 residues. The CDR3 sequence is CACRKTGGEGYTF. CDR3 DNA: TGTGCCTGCAGGAAGACAGGGGGCGAAGGCTACACCTTC.

The chain is built from TRBV5-1 and TRBJ2-7, with 7 positions matching TRBD1. Germline V gene sequence: CDR1 SGHRS, CDR2 YFSETQ. After removal of 7 bases from V and 2 bases from J, the junction contained 12 bases not matched to a gene. CDR3 length: 15 residues. Here the CDR3 DNA reads TGCGCCAGCTCAGGGGGTGACAGGGTGGCCTACGAGCAGTACTTC. Amino acid sequence: CASSGGDRVAYEQYF.

J is TRBJ2-3 and V is TRBV7-2, with 8 bases matching TRBD2. The CDR3 runs to 16 residues. Germline V gives CDR1 SGHTA, CDR2 FQGNSA. Unmatched junction bases numbered 8, after V lost 3 bases and J lost 3 bases. In nucleotides, the CDR3 is TGTGCCAGCAGCTTTTCACTAGCGGCGGGGACAGATACGCAGTATTTT. Protein product: CASSFSLAAGTDTQYF.

J is TRBJ2-3 and V is TRBV27, with D maybe TRBD2 (6 bases). Trimming pared 6 bases from V and 0 bases from J, leaving 13 bases between. This CDR3 region has 15 residues. The germline gives CDR1 MNHEY, CDR2 SMNVEV (reference sequence). The CDR3 coding sequence is TGTGCCAGCAGGCGACTAGTGGTTAGCACAGATACGCAGTATTTT. Its translation: CASRRLVVSTDTQYF.

The rearrangement links TRBV27 to TRBJ2-1; D possibly matches TRBD1 or TRBD2 (5 bases each). Germline V lookup: CDR1 MNHEY, CDR2 SMNVEV (reference sequence). The CDR3 consists of 16 residues. V was pared by 5 bases and J by 7 bases, with 21 bases between. The CDR3 DNA reads TGTGCCAGCAGTGGCCCCGGGGCCCTAATTCGGAATGAGCAGTTCTTC. Its protein is CASSGPGALIRNEQFF.

This chain links TRBV9 with TRBJ2-3; 13 nucleotides line up with TRBD2. Germline trimming cut 2 bases from V and 3 bases from J; bases unmatched to any gene: 9. The CDR3 runs to 18 residues. Per germline, CDR1 SGDLS and CDR2 YYNGEE. In nucleotides, the CDR3 is TGTGCCAGCAGCGTGTCGACTAGCGGGGGGTTTGGAACAGATACGCAGTATTTT. It specifies CASSVSTSGGFGTDTQYF.

This clonotype was counted a few times. The V call is TRBV20-1, the J call TRBJ2-5; 9 bases agree with TRBD2. The CDR3 runs 15 residues. Germline CDR1 is DFQATT and CDR2 is SNEGSKA (reference sequence). V shed 1 base and J 4 bases; nucleotides not matched to a gene: 7. The CDR3 loop reads CSARAGRGGLETQYF. CDR3 in DNA: TGCAGTGCTAGAGCTGGGCGGGGGGGCTTAGAGACCCAGTACTTC.

The chain is built from TRBV6-1 and TRBJ2-1; 10 bases map to TRBD2. Losses at the gene ends were 8 bases for V and 9 bases for J; bases not matched to a gene: 13. This CDR3 is 15 amino acids long. The germline gives CDR1 MNHNS, CDR2 SASEGT. The CDR3 nucleotides are TGTGCCAGCTCAGAGCGGGGGGGCTTGTCGAGTGAGCAGTTCTTC. Protein: CASSERGGLSSEQFF.

This clonotype has a handful of counts. The chain couples TRBV14 to TRBJ2-5, with 7 bases identical to TRBD1. The germline gives CDR1 SGHDN, CDR2 FVKESK. J was trimmed by 4 bases and V by 1 base; bases with no gene match: 3. The CDR3 has 14 amino acids. The DNA for the CDR3 is TGTGCCAGCAGCCAAGCCCGGACAGGAGAGACCCAGTACTTC. Translating it yields CASSQARTGETQYF. Full variable domain (remainder filled in from reference TRBV14 and TRBJ2-5): EAGVTQFPSHSVIEKGQTVTLRCDPISGHDNLYWYRRVMGKEIKFLLHFVKESKQDESGMPNNRFLAERTGGTYSTLKVQPAELEDSGVYFCASSQARTGETQYFGPGTRLLVL.

V is TRBV29-1 and J is TRBJ2-1, with 9 bases fitting TRBD2. The germline V gene has CDR1 SQVTM and CDR2 ANQGSEA. Trimming removed 1 base from V and 6 bases from J; junction bases left unmatched: 4. The CDR3 runs to 14 residues. The CDR3 reads CSVEASGVGNEQFF. The CDR3, as DNA: TGCAGCGTTGAAGCTAGCGGGGTAGGCAATGAGCAGTTCTTC.

This chain links TRBV29-1 with TRBJ2-1, with TRBD2 matching over 9 bases. The CDR3 contains 13 residues. Germline V CDR1 and CDR2: SQVTM, ANQGSEA. J lost 2 bases, V lost 5 bases, and 1 base had no gene match. This CDR3 is CSVRLAAYNEQFF. The CDR3 nucleotides are TGCAGCGTTAGACTAGCGGCCTACAATGAGCAGTTCTTC.

This rearrangement joins TRBV7-6 to TRBJ1-6; TRBD1 might be the D (6 bases). V dropped 5 bases and J dropped 5 bases, with 13 bases sitting between them. This CDR3 has 15 amino acids. Germline loops: CDR1 SGHVS, CDR2 FNYEAQ. CDR3 bases: TGTGCCAGCAGCCCCCGGCACAGGGATAATTCACCCCTCCACTTT. Translated, it gives CASSPRHRDNSPLHF.

The rearrangement links TRBV15 to TRBJ2-7; 8 positions match TRBD1. V was clipped by 6 bases and J by 1 base; unmatched bases: 11. Germline V lookup: CDR1 LNHNV, CDR2 YYDKDF (reference sequence). The CDR3 sequence is 16 residues long. CDR3 protein: CATSVGFRGRSYEQYF. The CDR3 DNA follows: TGTGCCACCAGTGTGGGGTTCAGGGGGCGTTCCTACGAGCAGTACTTC.

The V gene is TRBV7-9, the J gene TRBJ2-5; D gene uncertain. The J call may be incorrect, as the DNA end agrees better with TRBJ2-4. CDR1 is SEHNR, CDR2 FQNEAQ, per germline (reference sequence). CDR3 length: 13 residues. In DNA form, the CDR3 reads TGTGCCAGCAACAAGGCGATTCACGACATTCAGTACTTC. Amino acid sequence: CASNKAIHDIQYF.

The chain recombines TRBV18 with TRBJ2-7; perhaps TRBD1 as D (6 bases). The DNA matches TRBJ2-4 better at its end, which makes the J call doubtful. The CDR3 length is 16 residues. Germline loops: CDR1 KGHSH, CDR2 LQKENI. CDR3 protein: CASSTSGESAKNIQYF. CDR3 coding DNA: TGTGCCAGCTCAACTTCAGGGGAGTCGGCCAAAAACATTCAGTACTTC.

The chain recombines TRBV5-1 with TRBJ2-1, with TRBD2 matching over 7 bases. This CDR3 is built from 13 residues. The V gene's germline CDR1 is SGHRS and CDR2 YFSETQ. Trimming took 1 base from V and 7 from J; bases not matched to a gene: 2. CDR3 amino acids: CASSLSGANEQFF. CDR3 in DNA: TGCGCCAGCAGCTTGAGCGGGGCGAATGAGCAGTTCTTC.

V usage is TRBV9 and J usage is TRBJ2-5, with D perhaps matching TRBD1 (6 bases). Trimming took off 0 bases at V and 5 bases at J, with 17 bases between the two ends. This CDR3 is built from 16 residues. Germline V gene lookup returns CDR1 SGDLS and CDR2 YYNGEE. The CDR3, as DNA: TGTGCCAGCAGCGTAGCACAGGGCCGCACCTGGGAGACCCAGTACTTC. Amino acid sequence: CASSVAQGRTWETQYF. Variable domain in full (rest from reference TRBV9 and TRBJ2-5): DSGVTQTPKHLITATGQRVTLRCSPRSGDLSVYWYQQSLDQGLQFLIQYYNGEERAKGNILERFSAQQFPDLHSELNLSSLELGDSALYFCASSVAQGRTWETQYFGPGTRLLVL.

This chain's CDR3 is CASSQVLGTQSEQYF. CDR3 nucleotide sequence: TGTGCCAGCAGCCAAGTTCTCGGGACTCAGTCCGAGCAGTACTTC. The chain carries TRBV4-2 and TRBJ2-7; D might be TRBD2 (6 bases). With 1 base removed from V and 6 bases from J, the gap between germline ends came to 16 bases. The CDR3 contains 15 residues. The germline V gene encodes CDR1 LGHNA and CDR2 YNFKEQ.